Listed below are T cell receptor beta chains from one sample, sequenced in a study of blood T cell repertoires in COVID-19. Method: immunoSEQ multiplex PCR; TCRdb's copy keeps in-frame clones and lacks some. The sample includes 150,000 or so clones, approximately 81% seen only once; the top ten take about 3%. Source material: peripheral blood. Every receptor here comes from a human donor with acute or convalescent COVID-19. The donor label of this sample is uncertain. Each CDR3 is given without its conserved first and last residue. Fields, in order: V gene, J gene, CDR3 protein.

v_gene: TRBV11-2; j_gene: TRBJ1-2; CDR3aa: ASSFGTGNYGYT
v_gene: TRBV2; j_gene: TRBJ1-6; CDR3aa: ASREHGISYNSPLH
v_gene: TRBV24-1; j_gene: TRBJ1-1; CDR3aa: ATNNRVGTEAF
v_gene: TRBV30; j_gene: TRBJ2-5; CDR3aa: AWSFGGPETQY
v_gene: TRBV7-8; j_gene: TRBJ1-1; CDR3aa: ASSSHRGATEAF
v_gene: TRBV9; j_gene: TRBJ2-5; CDR3aa: ASSVGGLAGTQETQY
v_gene: TRBV2; j_gene: TRBJ1-5; CDR3aa: ASSPREGGNQPQH
v_gene: TRBV30; j_gene: TRBJ2-1; CDR3aa: AWDQLAGGYNEQF
v_gene: TRBV18; j_gene: TRBJ1-6; CDR3aa: ASSTRSPEGVPLH
v_gene: TRBV9; j_gene: TRBJ1-6; CDR3aa: ASSVAHRGYNSPLH
v_gene: TRBV19; j_gene: TRBJ2-1; CDR3aa: ASSMGPYNEQF
v_gene: TRBV5-1; j_gene: TRBJ2-6; CDR3aa: ASSLPTGAGANVLT
v_gene: TRBV9; j_gene: TRBJ2-2; CDR3aa: ASSPGQRSTGELF
v_gene: TRBV20-1; j_gene: TRBJ2-3; CDR3aa: SASPLAGGAQY
v_gene: TRBV19; j_gene: TRBJ1-5; CDR3aa: ASRPYRDRGNQPQH
v_gene: TRBV11-2; j_gene: TRBJ1-4; CDR3aa: ASSRTGDNEKLF
v_gene: TRBV7-8; j_gene: TRBJ1-6; CDR3aa: ASSLADRPNSPLH
v_gene: TRBV7-3; j_gene: TRBJ2-3; CDR3aa: ASSLTIAGGPSNTQY
v_gene: TRBV11-2; j_gene: TRBJ1-2; CDR3aa: ASSLDPIQGYT
v_gene: TRBV19; j_gene: TRBJ1-5; CDR3aa: ASSTQGGGRQPQH
v_gene: TRBV6-2/TRBV6-3; j_gene: TRBJ1-5; CDR3aa: ASSYGGEPQH
v_gene: TRBV7-2; j_gene: TRBJ1-2; CDR3aa: ASSPGGTTRPLYT
v_gene: TRBV5-1; j_gene: TRBJ1-6; CDR3aa: ASSSRWGEDNSPLH
v_gene: TRBV30; j_gene: TRBJ2-6; CDR3aa: AWSTGANVLT
v_gene: TRBV7-2; j_gene: TRBJ1-3; CDR3aa: ASSLTGTSGNTIY
v_gene: TRBV15; j_gene: TRBJ1-5; CDR3aa: ATSRNRGNQPQH
v_gene: TRBV19; j_gene: TRBJ1-6; CDR3aa: ASSMTGPSPLH
v_gene: TRBV30; j_gene: TRBJ2-7; CDR3aa: AWSGGSGGPYEQY
v_gene: TRBV19; j_gene: TRBJ1-2; CDR3aa: ASSIEAQGYGYT
v_gene: TRBV3-1/TRBV3-2; j_gene: TRBJ2-1; CDR3aa: ASSLSGGGFYNEQF
v_gene: TRBV6-2/TRBV6-3; j_gene: TRBJ2-1; CDR3aa: ASSSVGPQF
v_gene: TRBV10-3; j_gene: TRBJ1-5; CDR3aa: AISEGPGSNQPQH
v_gene: TRBV29-1; j_gene: TRBJ1-2; CDR3aa: SVVSPNSYGYT
v_gene: TRBV5-1; j_gene: TRBJ1-4; CDR3aa: ASSPRGMQEKLF
v_gene: TRBV28; j_gene: TRBJ2-7; CDR3aa: ASSSPPRTYEQY
v_gene: TRBV4-2; j_gene: TRBJ1-6; CDR3aa: ASSQDSGFGENSPLH
v_gene: TRBV7-7; j_gene: TRBJ1-4; CDR3aa: ASSWGLGGLNEKLF
v_gene: TRBV28; j_gene: TRBJ1-6; CDR3aa: ASSLNLGQSEAPLH